The rows below give T cell receptor beta chains drawn from one sample of a study of shared clonotypes between healthy human individuals. Produced via immunoSEQ multiplex PCR; TCRdb's table is partial and in-frame only. The table records about 980,000 clones, approximately 76% of them present only once. The sequenced sample consisted of memory CD4+ T cells sorted from blood. All receptors derive from a man younger than 30 in good health. Each CDR3 is given with its conserved first and last residue. A D gene is named only where the DNA matches it firmly. Size is omitted from some rows. Given values are once, few, many or a class for expanded clones.

D	V	size	J	DNA	CDR3
-	TRBV25-1	-	TRBJ1-4	TGTGCCAGCAGTGAGGGGCGGAGTGGTGAAAAACTGTTTTTT	CASSEGRSGEKLFF
-	TRBV29-1	-	TRBJ1-5	TGCAGCGTTGGGGGGGGGAGCAATCAGCCCCAGCATTTT	CSVGGGSNQPQHF
-	TRBV28	-	TRBJ1-5	TGTGCCAGCAGTTTAGGGGGGCCTGAACAGCCCCAGCATTTT	CASSLGGPEQPQHF
-	TRBV5-1	-	TRBJ2-7	TGCGCCAGCAGTCCCGGGAGCCCGGTCGACTACGAGCAGTACTTC	CASSPGSPVDYEQYF
-	TRBV29-1	few	TRBJ1-5	TGCAGCGTTGCCAGGGAGGAAGATCAGCCCCAGCATTTT	CSVAREEDQPQHF
-	TRBV4-3	-	TRBJ2-5	TGCGCCAGCAGCCAGGCGTGGCGGGCCCAAGAGACCCAGTACTTC	CASSQAWRAQETQYF
TRBD2	TRBV7-6	-	TRBJ2-3	TGTGCCAGCAGCTTAGTGGGACTAGCGAATCCGGGTGGCACAGATACGCAGTATTTT	CASSLVGLANPGGTDTQYF
-	TRBV5-4	-	TRBJ1-4	TGTGCCAGCAGCTCCGGGACCCCAGGGACTAATGAAAAACTGTTTTTT	CASSSGTPGTNEKLFF
-	TRBV6-5	few	TRBJ1-5	TGTGCCAGCAGTGGAAGCATCAATCAGCCCCAGCATTTT	CASSGSINQPQHF
-	TRBV18	-	TRBJ1-2	TGTGCCAGCTCACTCGCGACCTGGGGAGGCTACACCTTC	CASSLATWGGYTF
-	TRBV30	-	TRBJ1-5	TGTGCCTCGTCCAGGGACAATCAGCCCCAGCATTTT	CASSRDNQPQHF
TRBD1	TRBV28	-	TRBJ1-5	TGTGCCAGCAGTTTGGGGACAGGGTTCAATCAGCCCCAGCATTTT	CASSLGTGFNQPQHF
-	TRBV11-3	-	TRBJ2-7	TGTGCCAGCAGCTTAGGCGGGGACCCCTCCTACGAGCAGTACTTC	CASSLGGDPSYEQYF
-	TRBV19	-	TRBJ2-2	TGTGCCAGTAGTATAGAGCGCAACACCGGGGAGCTGTTTTTT	CASSIERNTGELFF
TRBD2	TRBV5-4	-	TRBJ2-1	TGTGCCAGCAGCTTGGTTTTAGCGGGGGGTCAAAGGGGTGAGCAGTTCTTC	CASSLVLAGGQRGEQFF
-	TRBV6-1	-	TRBJ2-1	TGTGCCAGCAGTGAACAGGACAGTCCTTACAGTGAGCAGTTCTTC	CASSEQDSPYSEQFF
-	TRBV12-5	-	TRBJ1-6	TGTGCTAGTGGTTTGGCCGCCGGGCCCCTCCACTTT	CASGLAAGPLHF
TRBD1	TRBV10-3	-	TRBJ1-1	TGTGCCATCAGGGGGGACAGGGGGATAATGGACACTGAAGCTTTCTTT	CAIRGDRGIMDTEAFF
TRBD2	TRBV2	-	TRBJ2-7	TGTGCCAGCAGTGGGACTAGCGGCTACGAGCAGTACTTC	CASSGTSGYEQYF
-	TRBV7-9	-	TRBJ1-1	TGTGCCAGCAGCTTAACCCCAGCGAACACTGAAGCTTTCTTT	CASSLTPANTEAFF
TRBD2	TRBV5-1	-	TRBJ2-3	TGCGCCAGCAGCCTGGGACTAGGCGGTCTAACAGATACGCAGTATTTT	CASSLGLGGLTDTQYF
-	TRBV5-4	-	TRBJ2-3	TGTGCCAGCAGCCTATCCCTAGGGCCTACGCAGTATTTT	CASSLSLGPTQYF
-	TRBV19	-	TRBJ1-2	TGTGCCAGTAGTAACTTCCGGGACGACTATGGCTACACCTTC	CASSNFRDDYGYTF
-	TRBV6-1	-	TRBJ2-7	TGTGCCAGCACGTCCGGGGGGCTGCCGACGCAGTACTTC	CASTSGGLPTQYF
TRBD2	TRBV19	few	TRBJ2-1	TGTGCCAGTAGTTTCGAGACTAGCGATGAGCAGTTCTTC	CASSFETSDEQFF
-	TRBV21-1	-	TRBJ1-2	TGTGCCAGCAGCGATCTGGCCGACAGGGGCCCTCGTAGCTATGGCTACACCTTC	CASSDLADRGPRSYGYTF
TRBD1	TRBV6-4	-	TRBJ1-6	TGTGCCAGCAGTAAGGGACAGGGGTATTCACCCCTCCACTTT	CASSKGQGYSPLHF
-	TRBV6-5	once	TRBJ1-4	TGTGCCAGCAGTCGGTCAGGGAATGAAAAACTGTTTTTT	CASSRSGNEKLFF
-	TRBV9	-	TRBJ2-3	TGTGCCAGCAGCCCCTGGATCGTCACAGATACGCAGTATTTT	CASSPWIVTDTQYF
-	TRBV5-1	once	TRBJ1-2	TGCGCCAGCAGCTTGGAGCGCAGGGATTTCACCTTC	CASSLERRDFTF
TRBD2	TRBV4-2	few	TRBJ2-7	TGTGCCAGCAGCCAAGCCTTGCGGGGGGCGAACTACGAGCAGTACTTC	CASSQALRGANYEQYF
-	TRBV23-1	once	TRBJ2-1	TGCGCCAGCAGTCAATTTTATATACCTCCAGCCCCAGATGAGCAGTTCTTC	CASSQFYIPPAPDEQFF
-	TRBV6-6	-	TRBJ2-2	TGTGCCAGCAGTTATAGTGCTAGGAAACCCACCGGGGAGCTGTTTTTT	CASSYSARKPTGELFF
-	TRBV5-4	-	TRBJ1-2	TGTGCCAGCAGCCCACCTACAGGGTTGGGATATGGCTACACCTTC	CASSPPTGLGYGYTF
-	TRBV28	-	TRBJ1-3	TGTGCCAGCAGTTTAGAGGTTGGAAACACCATATATTTT	CASSLEVGNTIYF
TRBD2	TRBV5-1	-	TRBJ2-7	TGCGCCAGCGCCGGGGGGGCCCCCGCCTACGAGCAGTACTTC	CASAGGAPAYEQYF
TRBD1	TRBV5-8	-	TRBJ2-7	TGTGCCAGCAGCTTGACAGGGGCCTACGAGCAGTACTTC	CASSLTGAYEQYF
TRBD2	TRBV9	-	TRBJ2-3	TGTGCCAGCAGCGTAGGACTAGCGGGGCGTTCTACAGATACGCAGTATTTT	CASSVGLAGRSTDTQYF
TRBD1	TRBV30	-	TRBJ1-2	TGTGCCTGGAATGGACAGGGAAGGGTCTATGGCTACACCTTC	CAWNGQGRVYGYTF
-	TRBV5-6	many	TRBJ1-1	TGTGCCAGCAGCTTGGGCAGTTTCAACACTGAAGCTTTCTTT	CASSLGSFNTEAFF
TRBD1	TRBV7-2	few	TRBJ2-7	TGTGCCAGCAGCTTACCACAGGGGGCGACAGGGTACGAGCAGTACTTC	CASSLPQGATGYEQYF
-	TRBV30	-	TRBJ2-2	TGTGCCTGGAGTGTACAGGGTGGCACCGGGGAGCTGTTTTTT	CAWSVQGGTGELFF
-	TRBV11-2	-	TRBJ1-2	TGTGCCAGCAGCTCCACCGGGGGGGGCTACACCTTC	CASSSTGGGYTF
-	TRBV29-1	-	TRBJ1-5	TGCAGCGTTGTGCCAGGAGGCGGTCAGCCCCAGCATTTT	CSVVPGGGQPQHF
TRBD1	TRBV4-1	many	TRBJ1-5	TGCGCCAGCAGCTCATCGACAGGGTGGGGCAATCAGCCCCAGCATTTT	CASSSSTGWGNQPQHF
-	TRBV28	once	TRBJ1-2	TGTGCCAGCAGTTTTTCTCCAGGTCCTCTTTATGGCTACACCTTC	CASSFSPGPLYGYTF
TRBD2	TRBV30	-	TRBJ2-5	TGTGCCTGGAGCACGGGGGGAAAGGAGACCCAGTACTTC	CAWSTGGKETQYF
-	TRBV4-1	-	TRBJ1-4	TGCGCCAGCAGCCAAGATACTAATAATGAAAAACTGTTTTTT	CASSQDTNNEKLFF
-	TRBV7-2	-	TRBJ2-3	TGTGCCAGCAGCTTAGTAGGCGGTCCTAGCACAGATACGCAGTATTTT	CASSLVGGPSTDTQYF
TRBD1	TRBV5-1	-	TRBJ1-2	TGCGCCAGCAGCTCAGAGACAGGGGCCAGAGATGGCTACACCTTC	CASSSETGARDGYTF
-	TRBV10-3	-	TRBJ2-7	TGTGCCATCAGTGAACAGGGCGGGAGTAGCCACGAGCAGTACTTC	CAISEQGGSSHEQYF
TRBD1	TRBV10-3	-	TRBJ2-3	TGTGCCATCAGTGAGGGGACAGGGCCAGATACGCAGTATTTT	CAISEGTGPDTQYF
-	TRBV11-2	-	TRBJ2-7	TGTGCCAGCAGCTCCAGGGTTTTCGACGAGCAGTACTTC	CASSSRVFDEQYF
-	TRBV4-3	-	TRBJ1-6	TGCGCCAGCAGCCAAGCCCTCCTCTCCTATAATTCACCCCTCCACTTT	CASSQALLSYNSPLHF
-	TRBV19	-	TRBJ2-7	TGTGCCAGTAGTATGAAATTGGGGGACTCCTACGAGCAGTACTTC	CASSMKLGDSYEQYF